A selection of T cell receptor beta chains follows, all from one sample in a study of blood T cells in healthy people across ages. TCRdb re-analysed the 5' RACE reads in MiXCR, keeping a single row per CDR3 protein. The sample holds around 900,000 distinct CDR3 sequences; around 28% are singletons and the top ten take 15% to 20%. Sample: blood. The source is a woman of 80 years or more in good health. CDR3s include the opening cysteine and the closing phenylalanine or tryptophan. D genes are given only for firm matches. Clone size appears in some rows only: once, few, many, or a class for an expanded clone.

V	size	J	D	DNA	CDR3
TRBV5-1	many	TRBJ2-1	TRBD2	TGCGCCAGCAGCCTCACTAGCGGGGCAGACAATGAGCAGTTCTTC	CASSLTSGADNEQFF
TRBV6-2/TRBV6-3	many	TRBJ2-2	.	TGTGCCAGCAGTTACGTCGGGCCCAACACCGGGGAGCTGTTTTTT	CASSYVGPNTGELFF
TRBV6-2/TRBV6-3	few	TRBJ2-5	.	TGTGCCAGCACGAGTGCGGGGGCCCGTGGGGAGACCCAGTACTTC	CASTSAGARGETQYF
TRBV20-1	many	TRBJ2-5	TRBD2	TGCAGTTACGGGACTAGTAAAGAGACCCAGTACTTC	CSYGTSKETQYF
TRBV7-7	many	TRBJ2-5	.	TGTGCCAGCAGCTTAGGGGTCTCGGAGACCCAGTACTTC	CASSLGVSETQYF
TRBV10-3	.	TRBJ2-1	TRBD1	TGTGCCATCAGTGAAGGGGGCGGTTCCGACAATGAGCAGTGCTTC	CAISEGGGSDNEQCF
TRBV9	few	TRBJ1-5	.	TGTGCCAGCAGCCTTGGGCATGCAGGCAATCAGCCCCAGCATTTT	CASSLGHAGNQPQHF
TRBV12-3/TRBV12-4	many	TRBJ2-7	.	TGTGCCAGCAGCTGGGGAGACAGATCCGCCTACGAGCAGTACTTC	CASSWGDRSAYEQYF
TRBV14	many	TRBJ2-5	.	TGTGCCAGCAGCCAAGTCTCGGGCAGTTGGGAGACCCAGTACTTC	CASSQVSGSWETQYF
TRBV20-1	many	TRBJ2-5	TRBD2	TGCAGTGCTAGTGGGCTAGCGGGGGCCCAAGAGACCCAGTACTTC	CSASGLAGAQETQYF
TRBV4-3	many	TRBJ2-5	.	TGCGCCAGCAGCGTCTCGGCACAGGCGGTTGGGGAGACCCAGTACTTC	CASSVSAQAVGETQYF
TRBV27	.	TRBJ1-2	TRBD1	TGTGCCAGCAGTCTCAAGGGGGCGTACTATGGCTACACCTTC	CASSLKGAYYGYTF
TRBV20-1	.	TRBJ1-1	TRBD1	TGCAGTGCTAGCTTGACAGGGGGGAACACTGAAGCTTTCTTT	CSASLTGGNTEAFF
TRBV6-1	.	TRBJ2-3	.	TGTGCCAGCAACCAGGGAGAGACCACAGATACGCAGTATTTT	CASNQGETTDTQYF
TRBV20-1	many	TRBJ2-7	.	TGCAGTGCACCTGCGGTTGGGGGACGCATTTCCTACGAGCAGTACTTC	CSAPAVGGRISYEQYF
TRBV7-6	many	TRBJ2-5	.	TGTGCCAGCAGCTTAGCGGTAGCGTCCACTCAAGAGACCCAGTACTTC	CASSLAVASTQETQYF
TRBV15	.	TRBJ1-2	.	TGTGCCACCAGCCCATTTGGGGATACCTATGGCTACACCTTC	CATSPFGDTYGYTF
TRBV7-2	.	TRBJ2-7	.	TGTGCCAGCAGCTTAGCCGGACTGGGGTACGAGCAGTACTTC	CASSLAGLGYEQYF
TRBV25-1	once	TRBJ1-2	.	TGTGCCAGCAGGGAATCTCAGGGAGACTATGGCTACACCTTC	CASRESQGDYGYTF
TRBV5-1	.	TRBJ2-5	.	TGCGCCAGCAGTGTGTCAGGGGTCAGAGGAGAGACCCAGTACTTC	CASSVSGVRGETQYF
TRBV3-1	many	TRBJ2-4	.	TGTGCCAGCAGCCACTACGGTCGTGGATTCTACTTC	CASSHYGRGFYF
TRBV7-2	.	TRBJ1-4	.	TGTGCCAGCAGCTTAACCGCGACACGGGGTGAAAAACTGTTTTTT	CASSLTATRGEKLFF
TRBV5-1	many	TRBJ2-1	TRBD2	TGCGCCAGCAGCCCGGACGGGACTAGCGGAAGCTCCTACAATGAGCAGTTCTTC	CASSPDGTSGSSYNEQFF
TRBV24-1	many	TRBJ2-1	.	TGTGCCACCAGTGATCCCATGGGCTTTAATGAGCAGTTCTTC	CATSDPMGFNEQFF
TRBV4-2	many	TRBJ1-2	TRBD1	TGTGCCAGCAGCCAAAACGACAGGGTCGGTGGCTACACCTTC	CASSQNDRVGGYTF
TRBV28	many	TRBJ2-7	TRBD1	TGTGCCAGCAGCTTATCGGGACAGAACTACGAGCAGTACTTC	CASSLSGQNYEQYF
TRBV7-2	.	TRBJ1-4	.	TGTGCCAGCAGCTTAGCTGCCAGGAAAAATGAAAAACTGTTTTTT	CASSLAARKNEKLFF
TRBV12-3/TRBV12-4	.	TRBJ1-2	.	TGTGCCAGCAGGGGTGGCAAGGGGATCCATGGCTACACCTTC	CASRGGKGIHGYTF
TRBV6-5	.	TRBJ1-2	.	TGTGCCAGCAGCCCTTCGGGGGCGACCTGTGGCTACACCTTC	CASSPSGATCGYTF
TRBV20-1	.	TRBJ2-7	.	TGCAGTGCTAGAGATGTGGCGGGGTTGGGCGAGCAGTACTTC	CSARDVAGLGEQYF
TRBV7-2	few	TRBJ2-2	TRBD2	TGTGCCAGCAGCTTAGCCTCGGCGGCTAGCGGGGGGGCTTCCGGGGAGCTGTTTTTT	CASSLASAASGGASGELFF
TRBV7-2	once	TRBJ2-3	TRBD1	TGTGCCAGCAGCTCCGGGACAGGCAGAGAGGATACGCAGTATTTT	CASSSGTGREDTQYF
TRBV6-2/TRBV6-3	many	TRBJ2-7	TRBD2	TGTGCCAGCAGCCGCGGGGGGCTAGGCTACGAGCAGTACTTC	CASSRGGLGYEQYF
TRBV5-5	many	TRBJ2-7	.	TGTGCCAGCAGCTTGGCCGTCACCTTCTACGAGCAGTACTTC	CASSLAVTFYEQYF
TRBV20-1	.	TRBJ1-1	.	TGCAGTGCTAGAAAACAGGGAAGTAGGACTGAAGCTTTCTTT	CSARKQGSRTEAFF
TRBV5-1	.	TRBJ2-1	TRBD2	TGCGCCAGCAGCTTGGTTAGCGGGGGGGCTTCGGGCTCCTACAATGAGCAGTTCTTC	CASSLVSGGASGSYNEQFF
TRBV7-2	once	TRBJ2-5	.	TGTGCCAGCAGCTTAGGGGGCATGCGGGGTGGAGAGACCCAGTACTTC	CASSLGGMRGGETQYF
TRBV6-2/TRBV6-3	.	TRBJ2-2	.	TGTGCCAGCAGTTACTTATGGGGCAACACCGGGGAGCTGTTTTTT	CASSYLWGNTGELFF
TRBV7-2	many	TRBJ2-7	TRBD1	TGTGCCAGCAGCCAATATACAGGGGCCTACGAGCAGTACTTC	CASSQYTGAYEQYF
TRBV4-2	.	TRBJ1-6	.	TGTGCCAGCAGCCAAGTGGCAGGGGAGTATAATTCACCCCTCCACTTT	CASSQVAGEYNSPLHF
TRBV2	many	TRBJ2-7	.	TGTGCCAGCAGTGAAGAACAGATGAGCTCCTACGAGCAGTACTTC	CASSEEQMSSYEQYF
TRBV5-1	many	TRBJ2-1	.	TGCGCCAGCAGCCCGGAAGGCAGGTACAATGAGCAGTTCTTC	CASSPEGRYNEQFF
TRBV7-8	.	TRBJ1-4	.	TGTGCCAGCAGCTTAGGGGTGGTCAGGGGTCCGAATGAAAAACTGTTTTTT	CASSLGVVRGPNEKLFF
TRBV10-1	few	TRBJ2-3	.	TGCGCCAGCAGCGGATACCTTGTCCGGACCCCTAGCACAGATACGCAGTATTTT	CASSGYLVRTPSTDTQYF
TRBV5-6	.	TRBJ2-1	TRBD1	TGTGCCAGCAGCTGGAACAGGGGGCGAGAGACCCAGTTCTTC	CASSWNRGRETQFF
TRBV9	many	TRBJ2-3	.	TGTGCCAGCAGCAAGTCTAGCACAGATACGCAGTATTTT	CASSKSSTDTQYF
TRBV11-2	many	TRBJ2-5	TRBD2	TGTGCCAGCAGCTTAGTTCCTAGCGGGGGGACAAAGACCCAGTACTTC	CASSLVPSGGTKTQYF
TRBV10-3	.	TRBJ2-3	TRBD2	TGCGCCATCAGTGACGGAAAGAGCGGGGGAATCACAGATACGCAGTATTTT	CAISDGKSGGITDTQYF
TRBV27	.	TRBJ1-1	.	TGTGCCAGCAGTTCATCATTTGGCTTAAACACTGAAGCTTTCTTT	CASSSSFGLNTEAFF
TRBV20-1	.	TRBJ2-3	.	TGCAGTGCTATTTGGACACCTCGGGGCACAGATACGCAGTATTTT	CSAIWTPRGTDTQYF